One sample yielded the 24 T cell receptor beta chains listed below, sequenced in a study of T cells in Graves' hyperthyroidism and ophthalmopathy. TCR beta CDR3 regions were amplified from RNA transcripts. An initial round of RT-PCR targeting the TCR CDR3 relied on the HTBI primer set. Each CDR3 protein is one row after TCRdb ran MiXCR on the multiplex PCR reads. The repertoire holds about 270,000 distinct CDR3 sequences, with around 20% as singletons. Sample: blood. These receptors all stem from a man aged 25 to 45 with Graves' ophthalmopathy.

The chain combines TRBV27 with TRBJ2-1; perhaps D is TRBD1 or TRBD2 (6 bases each). Deletions cut 5 bases from V and 6 bases from J, with 14 bases between. CDR1 MNHEY and CDR2 SMNVEV come from the germline V gene (reference sequence). This CDR3 is 14 amino acids long. The DNA of the CDR3 is TGTGCCAGCAGTCCTGGGGGGCTCCTCAATGAGCAGTTCTTC. Amino acids: CASSPGGLLNEQFF.

In its sample, this clonotype was seen a few times. This rearrangement joins TRBV10-3 to TRBJ2-7; TRBD1 matches at 7 bases. V trimming: 6 bases; J trimming: 2 bases; junction bases outside the gene matches: 1. There are 12 residues in the CDR3. Germline values: CDR1 ENHRY, CDR2 SYGVKD. CDR3 bases: TGTGCCATCAGCCAGGGGGCCTACGAGCAGTACTTC. The encoded protein is CAISQGAYEQYF.

This clonotype appeared many times. The genes are TRBV12-3 or TRBV12-4 and TRBJ2-3, with D possibly being TRBD2 (5 bases). There are 15 residues in the CDR3. V gave up 8 bases and J gave up 0 bases, with 15 bases separating them. CDR3 region: CASSPLALSTDTQYF. The DNA for the CDR3 is TGTGCCAGCTCTCCTTTAGCGCTAAGCACAGATACGCAGTATTTT.

This clonotype was counted ten times or more. This chain uses TRBV28 with TRBJ1-2; the match to TRBD1 covers 8 bases. V shed 5 bases and J 7 bases; nucleotides not matched to a gene: 12. Per germline, CDR1 MDHEN and CDR2 SYDVKM. The CDR3 runs 15 residues. CDR3 loop: CASSETGGWGGGYTF. In nucleotides, the CDR3 is TGTGCCAGCAGTGAAACAGGGGGTTGGGGCGGTGGCTACACCTTC.

Only a few counts were recorded for this clonotype. The genes are TRBV12-3 or TRBV12-4 and TRBJ2-2, with 7 bases identical to TRBD1. The CDR3 spans 14 residues. The V segment lost 6 bases and the J segment 6 bases; nucleotides outside the gene matches: 7. As DNA, the CDR3 is TGTGCCAGCAGAGAGACAGGGATGGCCGGGGAGCTGTTTTTT. Its protein is CASRETGMAGELFF.

This clonotype was counted a few times. The V gene is TRBV12-3 or TRBV12-4, the J gene TRBJ2-5, with D uncertain. With 3 bases removed from V and 7 bases from J, the gap between germline ends came to 6 bases. The CDR3 runs 11 residues. The CDR3 reads CASSLFATQYF. Here the CDR3 DNA reads TGTGCCAGCAGTTTGTTTGCGACCCAGTACTTC.

V is TRBV4-1 and J is TRBJ1-5; 9 bases match TRBD1. Trimming cost V 3 bases and J 4 bases; bases outside gene matches: 4. The CDR3 is 15 amino acids. Germline values: CDR1 MGHRA, CDR2 YSYEKL. As DNA, the CDR3 is TGCGCCAGCAGCCATAGGACAGGGGCAAATCAGCCCCAGCATTTT. Protein product: CASSHRTGANQPQHF.

To note about this clonotype: A much larger clone is a single base away; this may be a read error. This chain uses TRBV12-3 or TRBV12-4 with TRBJ1-5; TRBD1 aligns across 9 bases. The CDR3 is 16 amino acids. CDR3 nucleotide sequence: TGTGCCAGAAGTTCCCGGACAGGGGCGACCAATCAGCCCCAGCATTTT. Protein: CARSSRTGATNQPQHF.

This clonotype has just a few counts. The CDR3 region has the DNA TGCGCCAGCAGCCCAACCGGGATGAGCACAGATACGCAGTATTTT. Translation: CASSPTGMSTDTQYF. The chain employs TRBV10-1 and TRBJ2-3; maybe TRBD2 (5 bases). V was trimmed by 6 bases and J by 0 bases, leaving 13 bases between them. CDR1 is WNHNN and CDR2 is SYGVQD in the germline V gene (reference sequence). This CDR3 comprises 15 residues.

As regards this clonotype: A clone one base away is much larger, so this may be a read error. The rearrangement links TRBV28 to TRBJ1-2; D unresolved. The CDR3 has 12 amino acids. Germline CDR1 is MDHEN and CDR2 is SYDVKM. Trimming shortened V by 10 bases and J by 4 bases, and 13 bases separated the two germline ends. In DNA, the CDR3 is TGTGCCACCCCCGAGGGAGTCTATGGCTACACCTTC. Translated: CATPEGVYGYTF.

The CDR3 DNA follows: TGTGCCTGGAGTGTCCCTCGGGGGATGACGGCCGGGGAGCTGTTTTTT. Encoded protein: CAWSVPRGMTAGELFF. This chain connects TRBV30 to TRBJ2-2; weak D call: TRBD2 (6 bases). V lost 0 bases and J 6 bases, leaving 17 bases between the germline ends. This CDR3 is built from 16 residues. Germline V CDR1 and CDR2: GTSNPN, SVGIG (reference sequence). The full variable domain, with the rest looked up from reference TRBV30 and TRBJ2-2, is SQTIHQWPATLVQPVGSPLSLECTVEGTSNPNLYWYRQAAGRGLQLLFYSVGIGQISSEVPQNLSASRPQDRQFILSSKKLLLSDSGFYLCAWSVPRGMTAGELFFGEGSRLTVL.

This clonotype was seen only a few times. J is TRBJ2-7 and V is TRBV15; TRBD2 aligns across 8 bases. Germline CDR1 reads LNHNV; CDR2 reads YYDKDF (reference sequence). The CDR3 is 14 amino acids. V lost 2 bases, J lost 2 bases, and 2 bases stayed unmatched. The CDR3 DNA reads as TGTGCCACCAGCAGAAAGGGACTAGCCTACGAGCAGTACTTC. Protein product: CATSRKGLAYEQYF.

The CDR3: CSVYDSIGPQHF. In DNA, the CDR3 is TGCAGCGTCTACGACAGTATTGGACCCCAGCATTTT. V and J are TRBV29-1 and TRBJ1-5; the D gene is possibly TRBD1 (5 bases). Germline V gene lookup returns CDR1 SQVTM and CDR2 ANQGSEA. CDR3 length: 12 residues. The V and J ends lost 6 bases and 10 bases respectively, with 16 bases between them.

CDR3 nucleotide sequence: TGTGCCAGCAGCTTTGAACGGACAGGAACCTACGAGCAGTACTTC. Its translation is CASSFERTGTYEQYF. This chain joins TRBV7-2 and TRBJ2-7, with 7 bases lining up with TRBD1. After removal of 3 bases from V and 2 bases from J, the junction contained 7 bases not matched to a gene. CDR3 length: 15 residues. Germline CDR1 is SGHTA and CDR2 is FQGNSA.

CDR3 sequence (DNA): TGCAGTGCTAGAGTTTCGGGGAATGAGCAGTTCTTC. This sequence encodes CSARVSGNEQFF. The V gene is TRBV20-1, the J gene TRBJ2-1; weak D call: TRBD2 (5 bases). Trimming cost V 1 base and J 7 bases, with 8 bases left between them. The CDR3 has 12 amino acids. Germline CDR1 DFQATT, CDR2 SNEGSKA (reference sequence).

In its sample, this clonotype was seen a few times. This chain uses TRBV11-2 with TRBJ2-1, with D perhaps given as TRBD1 or TRBD2 (7 bases each). The germline V gene has CDR1 SGHAT and CDR2 FQNNGV. Trimming left V 1 base short and J 4 bases short, with 17 bases between. The CDR3 length is 17 residues. The CDR3 region is CASSLVGGDSQYNEQFF. CDR3 nucleotides: TGTGCCAGCAGCTTAGTTGGGGGGGACAGCCAATACAATGAGCAGTTCTTC.

In its sample, this clonotype was seen a few times. J is TRBJ2-5 and V is TRBV12-3 or TRBV12-4, with 16 bases matching TRBD2. V lost 5 bases, J lost 2 bases, and 5 bases stayed unmatched. The CDR3 covers 17 residues. DNA for the CDR3: TGTGCCAGCAGTCTGGGACTAGCGGGAGGGCGTCAAGAGACCCAGTACTTC. It codes for CASSLGLAGGRQETQYF.

V and J are TRBV29-1 and TRBJ2-5; either TRBD1 or TRBD2 may supply D (5 bases each). V was clipped by 5 bases and J by 7 bases, with 17 bases between them. CDR3 length: 13 amino acids. Germline V CDR1 and CDR2: SQVTM, ANQGSEA. The CDR3 coding sequence is TGCAGCGTTTTGAGGGGTCCTGAAGGGACCCAGTACTTC. This encodes CSVLRGPEGTQYF.

This clonotype came up once. This may be a read error: a much more frequent sequence differs by one nucleotide. V and J are TRBV12-3 or TRBV12-4 and TRBJ2-1, with 7 bases fitting TRBD2. The CDR3 is 16 residues long. This CDR3 is CASSPRSSGSYNEQLF. The DNA of the CDR3 is TGTGCCAGCAGTCCTAGGTCTAGCGGATCCTACAATGAGCAGCTCTTC.

This clonotype was observed a few times. This sequence joins TRBV6-1 and TRBJ2-7; D gene ambiguous. This CDR3 region has 11 residues. Trimming took 6 bases from V and 3 from J, leaving 6 bases between them. Germline V gene sequence: CDR1 MNHNS, CDR2 SASEGT. The chain's CDR3 is CASRSGYEQYF. Written as DNA, the CDR3 is TGTGCCAGCAGGTCCGGCTACGAGCAGTACTTC.

The chain uses TRBV12-5 and TRBJ2-1; 9 nucleotides match TRBD2. In germline, CDR1 is LGHNT, CDR2 FRNRAP. J gave up 9 bases and V 4 bases, and 7 bases lay outside the gene matches. The CDR3 is made up of 14 amino acids. CDR3 coding DNA: TGTGCTAGTGGTTCCTCAGCGGGAGGTGGTGAGCAGTTCTTC. Its protein product is CASGSSAGGGEQFF. Filled out from reference TRBV12-5 and TRBJ2-1, the complete variable domain reads DARVTQTPRHKVTEMGQEVTMRCQPILGHNTVFWYRQTMMQGLELLAYFRNRAPLDDSGMPKDRFSAEMPDATLATLKIQPSEPRDSAVYFCASGSSAGGGEQFFGPGTRLTVL.

The J gene is TRBJ2-1, the V gene TRBV24-1; 9 bases are shared with TRBD2. Germline assignment: CDR1 KGHDR and CDR2 SFDVKD. The CDR3 spans 18 residues. Trimming removed 4 bases from V and 1 base from J; junction bases left unmatched: 10. For the CDR3, the DNA is TGTGCCACCAGTGACAAGGCAGGGACTAGCAGTTCCTACAATGAGCAGTTCTTC. Translating gives CATSDKAGTSSSYNEQFF.

This clonotype was detected many times. This sequence joins TRBV11-3 and TRBJ2-7; unclear D gene. Trimming stripped 5 bases from V and 3 bases from J, with 17 bases between. The CDR3 spans 15 residues. The V gene's germline CDR1 is SGHNT and CDR2 YENEEA. The CDR3 protein is CASSLPSSSHYEQYF. The CDR3, as DNA: TGTGCCAGCAGCCTCCCTAGTTCCTCTCACTACGAGCAGTACTTC.

The sample holds many counts of this clonotype. J is TRBJ1-2 and V is TRBV10-3; TRBD1 aligns across 8 bases. Germline assignment: CDR1 ENHRY and CDR2 SYGVKD. V shed 4 bases, J shed 2 bases, and the junction held 12 bases outside the gene matches. The CDR3 contains 17 residues. CDR3 in DNA: TGTGCCATCAGTGGGACAGGGTTGGTGGGAACCAACTATGGCTACACCTTC. Protein: CAISGTGLVGTNYGYTF.